This T cell receptor beta chain stems from a study of monozygotic twins with cystic fibrosis. TCRdb keeps only in-frame clones here, not all; method: immunoSEQ multiplex PCR. The sample includes 32,000 or so clones, roughly nine tenths of them seen just once. In germline, CDR1 is SGHRS, CDR2 YFSETQ. V was trimmed by 0 bases and J by 2 bases, leaving 9 bases between them. The CDR3 covers 14 residues. This receptor was taken from a girl between 2 and 10 years old with cystic fibrosis. The chain has TRBV5-1 and TRBJ2-7; D is uncertain. The material sequenced was blood. The CDR3 is CASSLDPATYEQYF. As DNA, the CDR3 is TGCGCCAGCAGCTTGGATCCCGCGACCTACGAGCAGTACTTC.